Listed here is a single T cell receptor (beta chain). Its target is not known. CDR1 is MNHEY, CDR2 SMNVEV, per germline (reference sequence). The V and J ends lost 3 bases and 7 bases, in that order; junction bases with no gene match: 6. The CDR3 extends over 14 amino acids. This entry is derived from a study of cytomegalovirus exposure and HLA in healthy donors. Across the whole study: Findings of an earlier analysis included 117 million unique TCR beta sequences from 190 million or so T cells. Study-level findings and limits: Associated with cytomegalovirus, according to the listing, were approximately 160 TCR beta chains. Certain indistinguishable V segments, among them TRBV6-2 and TRBV6-3, were excluded. TCR beta chain V- and J-gene trimming was linked, in a later analysis, to a missense variant in DCLRE1C.

Use of 60 Vbeta and 13 Jbeta primers characterized the PCR. TCRdb's copy holds only in-frame clones and misses some; the assay was immunoSEQ multiplex PCR. The sample lists more than 150,000 clones; about 79% were seen once. V and J are TRBV27 and TRBJ1-5; TRBD1 matches 7 bases. The clonotype originates from a young man in good health and CMV-seronegative. The sample consisted of PBMCs. This CDR3 is CASSFRQGEQPQHF. The CDR3 nucleotides read TGTGCCAGCAGTTTTAGGCAGGGGGAACAGCCCCAGCATTTT.